This T cell receptor beta chain appears in the sequencing data of a study of beta chain features in type 1 diabetes. Study-level points and caveats: PCR might favor shorter templates, equally in patients and controls. Highly expressing activated T cells could be over-counted with a cDNA template. The naive, central memory and Treg TCRB repertoires showed an apparent similarity that was greater among patients than among healthy donors. Among all four CD4+ subsets, Type 1 diabetes patients had TCRB CDR3s that were moderately but significantly shorter.

A word on this clone: What it binds is not known.

Populations isolated by sorting all had purity greater than 95%. Expressed TCRB transcripts were sequenced because the isolated RNA had all been reverse transcribed beforehand. Only in-frame clones appear in the TCRdb table, and some are missing; sequencing was by immunoSEQ multiplex PCR. Of around 250,000 clones listed, more than 13% are singletons. The germline gives CDR1 SGDLS, CDR2 YYNGEE. The CDR3 runs to 15 residues. The J segment lost 8 bases and the V segment lost 4 bases, leaving 7 bases of the junction unmatched. The chain employs TRBV9 and TRBJ2-1, with 12 bases lining up with TRBD2. The sample comprised naive CD4+ T cells from blood. This clonotype originated in a man aged 30-40 years with type 1 diabetes. CDR3 coding DNA: TGTGCCAGCAGCCGAAGACTAGCGGGAGTCCATGAGCAGTTCTTC. Protein: CASSRRLAGVHEQFF.